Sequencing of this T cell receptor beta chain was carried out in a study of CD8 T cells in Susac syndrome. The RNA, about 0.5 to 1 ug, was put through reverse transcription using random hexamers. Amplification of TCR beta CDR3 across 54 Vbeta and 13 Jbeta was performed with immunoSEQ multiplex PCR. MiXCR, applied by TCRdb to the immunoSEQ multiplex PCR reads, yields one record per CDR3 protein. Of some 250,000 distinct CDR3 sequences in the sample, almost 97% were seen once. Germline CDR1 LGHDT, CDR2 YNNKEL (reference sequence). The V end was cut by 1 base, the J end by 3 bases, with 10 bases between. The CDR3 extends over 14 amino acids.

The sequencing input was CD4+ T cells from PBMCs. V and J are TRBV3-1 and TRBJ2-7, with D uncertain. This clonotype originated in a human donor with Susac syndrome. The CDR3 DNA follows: TGTGCCAGCAGCCAAGGAGCTTCTGGCTACGAGCAGTACTTC. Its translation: CASSQGASGYEQYF.